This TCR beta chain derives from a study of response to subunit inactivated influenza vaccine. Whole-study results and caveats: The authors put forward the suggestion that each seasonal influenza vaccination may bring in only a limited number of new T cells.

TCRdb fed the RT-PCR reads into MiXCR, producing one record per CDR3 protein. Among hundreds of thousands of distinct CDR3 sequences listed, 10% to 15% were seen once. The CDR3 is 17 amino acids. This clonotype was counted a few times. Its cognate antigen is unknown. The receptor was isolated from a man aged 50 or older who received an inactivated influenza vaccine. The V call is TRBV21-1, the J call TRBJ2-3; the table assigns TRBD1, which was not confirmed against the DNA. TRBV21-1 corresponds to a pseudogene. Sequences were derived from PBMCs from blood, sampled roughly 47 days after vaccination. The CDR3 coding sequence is TGTGCCAGCAGCAAAGAGGGAAACAGGGAGAGGACAGATACGCAGTATTTT. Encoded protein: CASSKEGNRERTDTQYF.